This T cell receptor beta chain stems from a study of T cell responses to AZD1222 COVID-19 vaccine. Assay used: immunoSEQ multiplex PCR; TCRdb lists only in-frame clones, some missing. The repertoire holds under 150,000 clones, with more than 85% as singletons. CDR1 and CDR2 (germline): SGHVS, FQNEAQ. The CDR3 spans 14 residues. Between the trimmed V and J ends, which lost 3 bases and 4 bases, there was a span of 10 bases. The chain combines TRBV7-8 with TRBJ2-1; TRBD2 is a possible D gene (6 bases). Sequencing was performed on peripheral blood, taken 28 days after the second AZD1222 dose. The TCR sequence derives from an adult who received the AZD1222 COVID-19 vaccine. CDR3 DNA: TGTGCCAGCAGCTTGGAGACTAGATACAATGAGCAGTTCTTC. Translated: CASSLETRYNEQFF.